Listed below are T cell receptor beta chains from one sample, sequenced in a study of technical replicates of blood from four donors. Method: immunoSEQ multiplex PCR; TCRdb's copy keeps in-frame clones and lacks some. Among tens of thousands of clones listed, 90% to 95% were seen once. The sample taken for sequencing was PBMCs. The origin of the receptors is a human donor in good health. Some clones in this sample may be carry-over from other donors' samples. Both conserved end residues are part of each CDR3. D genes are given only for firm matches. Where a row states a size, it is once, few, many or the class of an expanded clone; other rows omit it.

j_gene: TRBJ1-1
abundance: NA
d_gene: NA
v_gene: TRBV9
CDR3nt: TGTGCCAGCAGCGTAGCGGTGGACAACAGGGCGGTGAACACTGAAGCTTTCTTT
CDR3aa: CASSVAVDNRAVNTEAFF

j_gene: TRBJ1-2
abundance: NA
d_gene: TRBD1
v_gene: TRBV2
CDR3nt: TGTGCCAGCACAGGACAGGGCCTTAACTATGGCTACACCTTC
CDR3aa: CASTGQGLNYGYTF

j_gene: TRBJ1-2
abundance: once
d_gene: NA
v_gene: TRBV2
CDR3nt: TGTGCCAGCAGCCTTAGAGACTACCGCTATGGCTACACCTTC
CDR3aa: CASSLRDYRYGYTF

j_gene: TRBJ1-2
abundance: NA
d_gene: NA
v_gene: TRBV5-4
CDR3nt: TGTGCCAGCAGCCCGACAGCGGGATCTGGCTACACCTTC
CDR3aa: CASSPTAGSGYTF

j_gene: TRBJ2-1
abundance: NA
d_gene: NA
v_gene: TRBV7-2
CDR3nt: TGTGCCAGCAGTCATCGGGGGGCGCGGTCATACAATGAGCAGTTCTTC
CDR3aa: CASSHRGARSYNEQFF

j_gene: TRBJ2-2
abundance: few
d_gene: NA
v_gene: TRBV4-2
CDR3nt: TGTGCCAGCAGCCAAGCCGCAGGGGACGCCGGGGAGCTGTTTTTT
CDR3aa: CASSQAAGDAGELFF

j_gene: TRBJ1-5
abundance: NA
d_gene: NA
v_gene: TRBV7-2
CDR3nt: TGTGCCAGCAGCTTAGATGGTTGGGGGGCCCAGCATTTT
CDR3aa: CASSLDGWGAQHF

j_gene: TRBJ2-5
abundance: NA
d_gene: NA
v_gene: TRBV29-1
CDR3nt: TGCAGCGTCGGACTAACAGGAGAGACCCAGTACTTC
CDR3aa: CSVGLTGETQYF

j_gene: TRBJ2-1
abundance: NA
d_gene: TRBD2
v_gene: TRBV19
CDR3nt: TGTGCCAGTAGTATCGGGACTAGCGGGAACAATGAGCAGTTCTTC
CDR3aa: CASSIGTSGNNEQFF

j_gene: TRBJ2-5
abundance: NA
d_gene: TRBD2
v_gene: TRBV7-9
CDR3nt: TGTGCCAGCAGCCAACAACTAGCGGGGGTCGGGGAGACCCAGTACTTC
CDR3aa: CASSQQLAGVGETQYF

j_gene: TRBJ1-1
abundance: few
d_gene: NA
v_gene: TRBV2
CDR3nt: TGTGCCAGCAGCGGACAGTTGCAAACTGAAGCTTTCTTT
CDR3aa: CASSGQLQTEAFF

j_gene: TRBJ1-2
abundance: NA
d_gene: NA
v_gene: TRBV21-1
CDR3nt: TGTGCCAGCAGCACCCGGGAAGTTTATGGCTACACCTTC
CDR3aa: CASSTREVYGYTF

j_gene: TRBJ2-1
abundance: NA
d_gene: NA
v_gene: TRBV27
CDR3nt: TGTGCCAGCAGTTTAATTCTTCGGGAGTGGAATGAGCAGTTCTTC
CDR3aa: CASSLILREWNEQFF

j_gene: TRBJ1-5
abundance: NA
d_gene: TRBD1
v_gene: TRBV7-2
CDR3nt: TGTGCCAGCAGCGCTAACAGGGGTACGGGCAATCAGCCCCAGCATTTT
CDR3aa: CASSANRGTGNQPQHF

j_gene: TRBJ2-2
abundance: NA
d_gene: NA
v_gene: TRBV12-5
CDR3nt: TGTGCTAGTGGTTTGTACAGACCCAACACCGGGGAGCTGTTTTTT
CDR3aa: CASGLYRPNTGELFF

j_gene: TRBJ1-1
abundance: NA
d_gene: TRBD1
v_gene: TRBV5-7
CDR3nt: TGTGCCAGCAGCTTTCCCCCGTGGAAGGGGGCGAATCCAAATGAAGCTTTCTTT
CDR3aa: CASSFPPWKGANPNEAFF